This is a list of T cell receptor beta chains from one sample in a study of PD-L1 blockade in urothelial cancer. Data came from immunoSEQ multiplex PCR; TCRdb stores just in-frame clones and leaves some out. The table lists 72,000 or so clones, roughly 86% of them singletons. Sequences were derived from PBMCs, sampled around atezolizumab (anti-PD-L1) treatment. Receptors originate from a man aged 55-75 years with urothelial cancer. CDR3s include the opening cysteine and the closing phenylalanine or tryptophan. A D gene is named only where the DNA matches it firmly. Size values are once, few and many counts, or a class for expanded clones, and some rows have none.

V gene	J gene	clone size	D gene	CDR3 DNA	CDR3 protein
TRBV5-1	TRBJ1-4	once	-	TGCGCCAGCAGCTTGGTCGAGAATGAAAAACTGTTTTTT	CASSLVENEKLFF
TRBV9	TRBJ2-3	-	-	TGTGCCAGCAGCGTAGTCGGGGAAACAGATACGCAGTATTTT	CASSVVGETDTQYF
TRBV19	TRBJ1-4	-	-	TGTGCCAGTAGTATACAGGAAAAACTGTTTTTT	CASSIQEKLFF
TRBV7-6	TRBJ2-6	-	TRBD1	TGTGCCAGCAGCCGACAGGGGTCTGGGGCCAACGTCCTGACTTTC	CASSRQGSGANVLTF
TRBV30	TRBJ2-5	-	-	TGTGCCTGGAGTGTACGGTGGTTAGAGACCCAGTACTTC	CAWSVRWLETQYF
TRBV7-9	TRBJ1-2	-	-	TGTGCCAGCAGCTTAACAGGGAGTGTTCGGGGCTACACCTTC	CASSLTGSVRGYTF
TRBV4-1	TRBJ1-2	-	TRBD1	TGCGCCAGCAGCCAAAGTACAGGGGGCGGTGACTATGGCTACACCTTC	CASSQSTGGGDYGYTF
TRBV7-9	TRBJ1-4	-	TRBD1	TGTGCCAGCAGCTTGGGTAACGACAGGGAGCAACTGTTTTTT	CASSLGNDREQLFF
TRBV28	TRBJ1-2	-	-	TGTGCCAGCAGTTTTTCAGGGTACGGCTACACCTTC	CASSFSGYGYTF
TRBV9	TRBJ1-5	-	-	TGTGCCAGCAGCAGGGAGGGCAATCAGCCCCAGCATTTT	CASSREGNQPQHF
TRBV7-6	TRBJ2-7	-	TRBD1	TGTGCCAGCAGCCAGGGGACAGGGGTGGGCGAGCAGTACTTC	CASSQGTGVGEQYF
TRBV4-3	TRBJ1-1	-	TRBD1	TGCGCCAGCAGCCAAACGCGGACAGGGTATGACTTTCGGATGAACACTGAAGCTTTCTTT	CASSQTRTGYDFRMNTEAFF
TRBV5-1	TRBJ1-2	-	-	TGCGCCAGCAGCCCAACCCGTTCGACAGCCAATTATGGCTACACCTTC	CASSPTRSTANYGYTF
TRBV27	TRBJ2-5	-	-	TGTGCCAGCCGAAATAGGGGTGAGACCCAGTACTTC	CASRNRGETQYF
TRBV12-5	TRBJ2-5	few	TRBD1	TGTGCTAGTGGTTTGGTCCGCGGGACAGGGTACCAAGAGACCCAGTACTTC	CASGLVRGTGYQETQYF
TRBV7-3	TRBJ2-5	-	TRBD1	TGTGCCAGCAGCCCACACGGGACAGGGGAAGAGACCCAGTACTTC	CASSPHGTGEETQYF
TRBV7-3	TRBJ1-5	-	-	TGTGCCAGCAGCCCGAGACAGAAGCCAAATAGCAATCAGCCCCAGCATTTT	CASSPRQKPNSNQPQHF
TRBV6-1	TRBJ2-7	-	-	TGTGCCAGCAGTGTCCAGCGGGTCGCCCACGAGCAGTACTTC	CASSVQRVAHEQYF
TRBV11-3	TRBJ2-1	once	TRBD2	TGTGCCAGCAGCTTAGGGACTAGCGTGTACAATGAGCAGTTCTTC	CASSLGTSVYNEQFF
TRBV12-5	TRBJ1-2	-	-	TGTGCTAGTGGTTTGGCCCGAACAGGGATGGGCTACACCTTC	CASGLARTGMGYTF
TRBV6-6	TRBJ1-1	-	TRBD1	TGTGCCAGCAGTTATAGACCCACAGGGGCCACTGAAGCTTTCTTT	CASSYRPTGATEAFF
TRBV5-1	TRBJ2-5	-	TRBD1	TGCGCCAGCAGCTTGGGGGACAGACAAGAGACCCAGTACTTC	CASSLGDRQETQYF
TRBV7-2	TRBJ2-7	once	-	TGTGCCAGCAGCTTAGTGGGCACCGACTACGAGCAGTACTTC	CASSLVGTDYEQYF
TRBV9	TRBJ2-5	-	TRBD2	TGTGCCAGCAGCGTCGGGACTAGCGGCGAGACCCAGTACTTC	CASSVGTSGETQYF
TRBV16	TRBJ1-1	-	-	TGTGCCAGCAGCCAAAACCCGGGGGACACTGAAGCTTTCTTT	CASSQNPGDTEAFF